These T cell receptor beta chains were read from a single sample in a study of cytomegalovirus exposure and HLA in healthy donors. Measured with immunoSEQ multiplex PCR; TCRdb has only the in-frame clones, and not every one. Among approximately 150,000 clones listed, approximately 85% were seen once. Sequenced: PBMCs. These receptors were obtained from a girl aged 10-17 years in good health and CMV-seropositive. The CDR3 runs from the conserved cysteine through the conserved F or W. A D gene is named only where the DNA matches it firmly. Only part of the rows carry a size: once, few, many, or a class if the clone is expanded.

CDR3aa	CDR3nt	v_gene	abundance	d_gene	j_gene
CASSYSNAGTGGYTF	TGTGCCAGCAGTTACTCGAACGCGGGGACTGGTGGCTACACCTTC	TRBV6-5	-	-	TRBJ1-2
CASSRNRGSEAFF	TGTGCCAGTAGTAGGAACAGGGGCTCTGAAGCTTTCTTT	TRBV19	-	TRBD1	TRBJ1-1
CASSVRGGPNTGELFF	TGTGCCAGCAGCGTGAGGGGGGGGCCGAACACCGGGGAGCTGTTTTTT	TRBV9	-	-	TRBJ2-2
CATSRNWDRVTEAFF	TGTGCCACCAGCAGAAATTGGGACAGGGTAACTGAAGCTTTCTTT	TRBV15	-	TRBD1	TRBJ1-1
CASSQGYEDRGQNYGYTF	TGTGCCAGCAGCCAGGGCTATGAAGACAGGGGTCAAAACTATGGCTACACCTTC	TRBV4-2	once	TRBD1	TRBJ1-2
CASSLGQYTQYF	TGCGCCAGCAGCTTGGGACAGTATACGCAGTATTTT	TRBV5-1	-	-	TRBJ2-3
CASSEKGDSNQPQHF	TGTGCCAGCAGTGAAAAAGGGGATAGCAATCAGCCCCAGCATTTT	TRBV25-1	few	-	TRBJ1-5
CASSLRQGVYGYTF	TGTGCCAGCAGTTTAAGACAGGGGGTATATGGCTACACCTTC	TRBV27	-	TRBD1	TRBJ1-2
CASSVRGGSPLHF	TGTGCCAGTAGTGTAAGGGGGGGTTCACCCCTCCACTTT	TRBV19	-	-	TRBJ1-6
CASSKGGTGGDYGYTF	TGTGCCAGCAGCAAAGGGGGGACAGGGGGCGACTATGGCTACACCTTC	TRBV21-1	-	-	TRBJ1-2
CASSLVAAAGLGAYNEQFF	TGTGCCAGCAGCTTAGTGGCAGCGGCGGGACTCGGTGCCTACAATGAGCAGTTCTTC	TRBV7-8	-	-	TRBJ2-1
CASSTPGLGITDTQYF	TGTGCCAGTAGTACCCCGGGACTAGGCATCACAGATACGCAGTATTTT	TRBV19	-	TRBD2	TRBJ2-3
CASSIDHKGSYEQYF	TGTGCCAGTAGTATAGATCATAAGGGGTCGTACGAGCAGTACTTC	TRBV19	-	-	TRBJ2-7
CASSRGQGDEKLFF	TGTGCCAGCTCGCGCGGACAGGGGGATGAAAAACTGTTTTTT	TRBV18	-	TRBD1	TRBJ1-4
CASSPSIGNTIYF	TGTGCCAGCTCACCATCTATTGGAAACACCATATATTTT	TRBV18	once	-	TRBJ1-3
CAWSVSGKAEQFF	TGTGCCTGGAGTGTTAGCGGGAAGGCTGAGCAGTTCTTC	TRBV30	-	TRBD2	TRBJ2-1
CASSETGSYGYTF	TGCGCCAGCAGTGAGACAGGGAGTTATGGCTACACCTTC	TRBV10-2	-	-	TRBJ1-2
CASSLVAGIKTEAFF	TGTGCCAGCAGCTTAGTCGCAGGGATTAAGACTGAAGCTTTCTTT	TRBV7-3	-	-	TRBJ1-1
CSVEDGRGYEQYF	TGCAGCGTTGAAGATGGTCGAGGGTACGAGCAGTACTTC	TRBV29-1	-	-	TRBJ2-7
CASSPIGTGDYNEQFF	TGTGCCAGCAGCCCGATTGGGACAGGGGATTACAATGAGCAGTTCTTC	TRBV7-8	-	TRBD1	TRBJ2-1
CASSQSNYGYTF	TGTGCCAGCAGCCAGTCTAACTATGGCTACACCTTC	TRBV27	-	-	TRBJ1-2
CASSKSGTGGWGYTF	TGTGCCAGCAGCAAATCCGGGACAGGGGGCTGGGGCTACACCTTC	TRBV25-1	-	TRBD1	TRBJ1-2
CASSNNRVNTEAFF	TGCGCCAGCAGCAATAACAGGGTGAACACTGAAGCTTTCTTT	TRBV10-2	-	-	TRBJ1-1
CASSRDRVQDTEAFF	TGTGCCAGTAGCAGGGACAGGGTGCAAGACACTGAAGCTTTCTTT	TRBV19	-	TRBD1	TRBJ1-1
CASSLVWEEKTQYF	TGCGCCAGCAGCTTGGTCTGGGAGGAAAAGACCCAGTACTTC	TRBV5-1	-	-	TRBJ2-5
CSAATGSYNEQFF	TGCAGCGCCGCGACAGGTTCCTACAATGAGCAGTTCTTC	TRBV29-1	-	-	TRBJ2-1
CASSEFRGEGVLAFF	TGTGCCAGCAGTGAATTTAGGGGAGAGGGGGTTTTAGCTTTCTTT	TRBV25-1	-	-	TRBJ1-1
CASSPPGQGSTEAFF	TGTGCCAGCTCACCACCAGGACAGGGATCCACTGAAGCTTTCTTT	TRBV18	once	TRBD1	TRBJ1-1
CASSSLFEQFF	TGTGCCAGCAGTTCCTTGTTTGAGCAGTTCTTC	TRBV6-6	-	-	TRBJ2-1
CASRRDREETQYF	TGTGCCAGCCGCCGGGACAGGGAAGAGACCCAGTACTTC	TRBV21-1	once	-	TRBJ2-5
CAVERGATEAFF	TGCGCCGTCGAACGGGGGGCCACTGAAGCTTTCTTT	TRBV10-2	-	-	TRBJ1-1
CASSRGGGLNEQFF	TGTGCCAGCAGTCGTGGCGGGGGCCTCAATGAGCAGTTCTTC	TRBV6-5	-	-	TRBJ2-1